This T cell receptor beta chain was identified during a study of blood T cells in healthy people across ages. The CDR3 runs 15 residues. Germline V gene lookup returns CDR1 MNHEY and CDR2 SVGEGT. V was pared by 6 bases and J by 11 bases, with 25 bases between. Extraction of total RNA produced a minimum of 5 micrograms from each sample. The use of a sample-barcoded 5' primer and a J-beta primer mix characterized a second PCR of roughly 7 to 11 cycles. In TCRdb, the 5' RACE reads were re-called with MiXCR into one record per CDR3 protein. Of 850,000 to 1,000,000 distinct CDR3 sequences detected, 51% appear once; the ten largest clones hold around 21%.

The source of this sequence is a woman aged 55-69 years in good health. The chain couples TRBV6-2 or TRBV6-3 to TRBJ2-5; possible D gene TRBD2, 6 bases. The sequencing sample was made of blood. For the CDR3, the DNA is TGTGCCAGCAGACAATTGGGAGGACTCCCTTTTAAGCAGTACTTC. Translating it yields CASRQLGGLPFKQYF.